Below are 20 T cell receptor beta chains sequenced from a single sample in a study of cytomegalovirus exposure and HLA in healthy donors. The PCR was carried out with 60 Vbeta primers and 13 Jbeta primers. Sequencing was performed with immunoSEQ multiplex PCR; in TCRdb, only in-frame clones are kept and a portion is missing. The sample features fewer than 150,000 clones, with roughly 2% in its top ten. Sequencing was done on a sample of PBMCs. These receptors were collected from a woman aged 60-75 years in good health and CMV-seronegative.

The chain recombines TRBV7-6 with TRBJ1-1; D unclear. Germline V lookup: CDR1 SGHVS, CDR2 FNYEAQ. The CDR3 is 13 amino acids. The germline V and J ends were trimmed by 6 bases and 7 bases, with 15 bases remaining between them. The CDR3, as DNA: TGTGCCAGCAGTCTGGGCTCGTCCCTTGAAGCTTTCTTT. This encodes CASSLGSSLEAFF.

The V call is TRBV15, the J call TRBJ1-2, with D maybe TRBD1 (5 bases). The CDR3 sequence is 13 residues long. Germline CDR1 is LNHNV and CDR2 is YYDKDF (reference sequence). Trimming left V 0 bases short and J 5 bases short, with 7 bases between. In DNA, the CDR3 is TGTGCCACCAGCAGAGAGGCAGGGTATGGCTACACCTTC. Amino acid sequence: CATSREAGYGYTF.

Concerning this clone itself: One junction end disagrees with the germline gene, perhaps due to a read error. Here the CDR3 DNA reads TGTGCTAGCAGCTTAGAGGCAGGTCAAGAGACCCAGTACTTC. Encoded protein: CASSLEAGQETQYF. The gene calls are TRBV7-7 and TRBJ2-5; D is undetermined. The CDR3 length is 14 residues. The germline CDR1 and CDR2 sequences are SSHAT and FNYEAQ (reference sequence).

The V call is TRBV18, the J call TRBJ2-7; TRBD1 might be the D (5 bases). Germline CDR1 is KGHSH and CDR2 is LQKENI. Deletions cut 2 bases from V and 2 bases from J, with 7 bases between. This CDR3 region has 13 residues. The CDR3: CASSPRGTYEQYF. The CDR3 region has the DNA TGTGCCAGCTCACCAAGGGGTACCTACGAGCAGTACTTC.

J is TRBJ2-1 and V is TRBV9; 7 nucleotides line up with TRBD2. V dropped 0 bases and J dropped 9; count of bases not matched to a gene: 3. The germline V gene has CDR1 SGDLS and CDR2 YYNGEE. There are 13 residues in the CDR3. CDR3 sequence reads: CASSVGGGTEQFF. The CDR3, as DNA: TGTGCCAGCAGCGTAGGGGGGGGGACTGAGCAGTTCTTC. The full variable domain, rest sourced from reference TRBV9 and TRBJ2-1, is DSGVTQTPKHLITATGQRVTLRCSPRSGDLSVYWYQQSLDQGLQFLIQYYNGEERAKGNILERFSAQQFPDLHSELNLSSLELGDSALYFCASSVGGGTEQFFGPGTRLTVL.

This rearrangement joins TRBV18 to TRBJ1-1, with D possibly being TRBD1 (5 bases). From germline, CDR1 is KGHSH and CDR2 LQKENI. This CDR3 is built from 14 residues. The V gene lost 3 bases and the J gene lost 4 bases, with 12 bases spanning the gap. CDR3 DNA sequence: TGTGCCAGCTCACCTGGACAATCGTCCACTGAAGCTTTCTTT. Protein sequence: CASSPGQSSTEAFF.

A note on this clone: This CDR3 is also generated by other DNA sequences in the sample. The chain has TRBV7-9 and TRBJ2-7; TRBD2 matches 9 bases. The germline V gene encodes CDR1 SEHNR and CDR2 FQNEAQ (reference sequence). Losses at the gene ends were 4 bases for V and 2 bases for J; bases not matched to a gene: 0. The CDR3 totals 13 residues. The CDR3 DNA reads TGTGCCAGCAGCTCTAGCGGGACCTACGAGCAGTACTTC. Translating gives CASSSSGTYEQYF.

The CDR3 DNA sequence: TGTGCCACCAGCAGAGATCCGAGTTGGGGACAGGGTTTCCATGGCTACACCTTC. It translates to CATSRDPSWGQGFHGYTF. The rearrangement links TRBV15 to TRBJ1-2; 9 bases match TRBD1. With 0 bases clipped from V and 6 bases from J, the junction kept 14 bases outside the gene matches. The CDR3 covers 18 residues. Germline V gene sequence: CDR1 LNHNV, CDR2 YYDKDF (reference sequence).

The chain combines TRBV28 with TRBJ1-1; 7 bases line up with TRBD1. The CDR3 consists of 14 residues. V lost 6 bases, J lost 6 bases, and 10 bases stayed unmatched. CDR1 and CDR2 (germline): MDHEN, SYDVKM. The CDR3 protein is CASSRPLGQPEAFF. DNA of the CDR3: TGTGCCAGCAGCCGACCATTGGGACAGCCTGAAGCTTTCTTT.

The chain couples TRBV5-1 to TRBJ2-3; a weak D match, TRBD2 (6 bases). V lost 0 bases and J 0 bases, leaving 14 bases between the germline ends. Germline assignment: CDR1 SGHRS and CDR2 YFSETQ. The CDR3 sequence is 17 residues long. This chain's CDR3 is CASSLGLAFTSTDTQYF. The CDR3 DNA follows: TGCGCCAGCAGCTTGGGGCTAGCGTTCACTAGCACAGATACGCAGTATTTT.

The gene calls are TRBV6-7 and TRBJ1-4; perhaps TRBD1 as D (5 bases). TRBV6-7 is sorted into the ORF group, with uncertain function. Trimming shortened V by 0 bases and J by 10 bases, and 15 bases separated the two germline ends. The CDR3 has 15 residues. The CDR3 loop reads CASSYSKGPPGKLFF. The DNA of the CDR3 is TGTGCCAGCAGTTACTCGAAGGGGCCCCCCGGAAAACTGTTTTTT.

V and J are TRBV18 and TRBJ2-7, with D perhaps matching TRBD2 (5 bases). The V gene's germline CDR1 is KGHSH and CDR2 LQKENI. The CDR3 runs 14 residues. V gave up 3 bases and J gave up 0 bases, with 9 bases separating them. CDR3 DNA: TGTGCCAGCTCACCTACGCGGGTCTCCTACGAGCAGTACTTC. Its protein product is CASSPTRVSYEQYF.

The chain employs TRBV28 and TRBJ1-1; D call uncertain. The germline CDR1 and CDR2 sequences are MDHEN and SYDVKM. The CDR3 covers 15 residues. Trimming cost V 11 bases and J 1 base, with 20 bases left between them. CDR3 protein: CALRGASTGNTEAFF. CDR3 coding DNA: TGTGCCCTTAGAGGTGCCTCAACGGGGAACACTGAAGCTTTCTTT.

This chain joins TRBV7-9 and TRBJ2-7; 8 nucleotides match TRBD1. Germline CDR1 SEHNR, CDR2 FQNEAQ (reference sequence). With V trimmed by 4 bases and J by 4 bases, 3 bases remained unmatched. The CDR3 is made up of 13 amino acids. The CDR3 DNA reads TGTGCCAGCAGCTCAGGGGGCGGATACGAGCAGTACTTC. Protein sequence: CASSSGGGYEQYF.

The rearrangement links TRBV4-1 to TRBJ2-2, with 7 bases matching TRBD1. The V gene's germline CDR1 is MGHRA and CDR2 YSYEKL. Unmatched junction bases numbered 12, after V lost 2 bases and J lost 6 bases. The CDR3 sequence is 17 residues long. CDR3 sequence: CASSQSGTVLGAGELFF. The CDR3 DNA follows: TGCGCCAGCAGCCAATCCGGGACAGTCCTCGGGGCCGGGGAGCTGTTTTTT.

The gene calls are TRBV11-2 and TRBJ2-1, with TRBD2 matching 7 bases. The CDR3 runs to 16 residues. Germline loops: CDR1 SGHAT, CDR2 FQNNGV. With V trimmed by 3 bases and J by 4 bases, 9 bases remained unmatched. CDR3 bases: TGTGCCAGCAGCTTTACCCTATGGGGGGGGTACAATGAGCAGTTCTTC. This gives the protein CASSFTLWGGYNEQFF.

This CDR3 reads CASSLWGGNTEAFF. DNA of the CDR3: TGTGCCAGCAGTTTATGGGGAGGGAACACTGAAGCTTTCTTT. V is TRBV27 and J is TRBJ1-1; D remains ambiguous. Germline V CDR1 and CDR2: MNHEY, SMNVEV (reference sequence). The V end lost 1 base, the J end lost 1 base, and 7 bases lay between the germline ends. This CDR3 has 14 residues.

The chain combines TRBV28 with TRBJ2-1; TRBD1 matches at 7 bases. This CDR3 region has 12 residues. Germline values: CDR1 MDHEN, CDR2 SYDVKM. V lost 6 bases to trimming and J lost 13 bases; unmatched junction nucleotides: 9. The CDR3 region has the DNA TGTGCCAGCAGCCTGGACAGGAGATATCAGTTCTTC. This codes for CASSLDRRYQFF.

The J gene is TRBJ1-6, the V gene TRBV6-5; D call uncertain. The CDR3 has 15 amino acids. Germline V gene lookup returns CDR1 MNHEY and CDR2 SVGAGI. V was cut by 2 bases and J by 10 bases, with 15 bases left in between. The CDR3 nucleotides read TGTGCCAGCAGTTACCGGGGAGAGAGTGGATCACCCCTCCACTTT. It specifies CASSYRGESGSPLHF.

The chain uses TRBV9 and TRBJ2-7; 7 bases map to TRBD1. CDR3 length: 19 residues. Trimming cost V 4 bases and J 2 bases; bases outside gene matches: 21. CDR1 and CDR2 from the germline V gene are SGDLS and YYNGEE. The CDR3 sequence is CASSPKPTLDRVGTYEQYF. The CDR3 DNA reads as TGTGCCAGCAGCCCTAAACCAACCCTCGACAGGGTGGGGACCTACGAGCAGTACTTC.